This record covers a single T cell receptor (beta chain). As yet, its antigen is unknown. Generated by immunoSEQ multiplex PCR, the TCRdb table keeps only in-frame clones and is missing some. The sample has fewer than 25,000 clones, 75% to 90% seen once. This entry comes from a study of graft-versus-host responses after intestinal transplantation. As for the study in general: Isolated intestinal, liver-intestinal, or multivisceral transplants had been given to the recipients. The study gave all recipients anti-thymocyte globulin induction, then tacrolimus and steroids for about 3 years. Whole-study results and caveats: The recipient marrow held GvH clones, and some of them showed up first in ileum or blood. Patients who carried graft-donor T cell macrochimerism also had high graft-versus-host to host-versus-graft clonal ratios in their allografts.

Germline CDR1 is SGHVS and CDR2 is FQNEAQ. J was trimmed by 4 bases and V by 3 bases; bases with no gene match: 6. The CDR3 consists of 15 residues. The TCR comes from a human patient who received an intestinal transplant, so some T cells may come from the graft donor. This sample comprised PBMCs, obtained roughly 68 weeks after intestinal transplant. This chain uses TRBV7-8 with TRBJ2-1; TRBD2 agrees at 7 bases. The CDR3 here is CASSFRDYPYNEQFF. The CDR3 DNA sequence: TGTGCCAGCAGCTTCCGGGACTACCCATACAATGAGCAGTTCTTC.